This is a list of T cell receptor beta chains from one sample in a study of breast tumors, draining lymph nodes, adjacent tissues. TCRdb used MiXCR to reprocess the multiplex PCR reads, holding one entry per CDR3 protein. This sample has approximately 210,000 distinct CDR3 sequences; approximately 31% occur once, and the top ten carry about 1.4%. The sample was axillary lymph node tissue. The receptors were sampled from a female donor with breast cancer. Some clones in this sample may be carry-over from other donors' samples. CDR3s include the opening cysteine and the closing phenylalanine or tryptophan. Fields, in order: V gene, D gene, clone size, J gene, CDR3 protein, CDR3 DNA. A D gene is named only where the DNA matches it firmly. Clone size, where shown, is once, few, many, or a class for clones that have expanded.

TRBV11-2	TRBD2	many	TRBJ2-3	CASSTRTSGSGDTQYF	TGTGCCAGCAGCACGCGGACTAGCGGGAGTGGAGATACGCAGTATTTT
TRBV2	TRBD2	many	TRBJ2-7	CASNEITSGGKQYF	TGTGCCAGCAATGAAATTACTAGCGGGGGGAAGCAGTACTTC
TRBV30	TRBD1	many	TRBJ1-3	CAWRGTGSNTIYF	TGTGCCTGGAGGGGGACAGGATCGAACACCATATATTTT
TRBV18	.	.	TRBJ1-1	CASSIKQGNTEAFF	TGTGCCAGCTCAATCAAACAGGGGAACACTGAAGCTTTCTTT
TRBV5-1	.	.	TRBJ1-1	CASSSGLTNTEAFF	TGCGCCAGCAGCTCGGGACTAACGAACACTGAAGCTTTCTTT
TRBV2	.	.	TRBJ1-1	CASSVTGEAFF	TGTGCCAGCAGCGTTACAGGTGAAGCTTTCTTT
TRBV14	TRBD1	many	TRBJ2-7	CASSQRGGTGSYEQYF	TGTGCCAGCAGCCAAAGGGGTGGGACAGGGAGTTACGAGCAGTACTTC
TRBV20-1	.	many	TRBJ2-5	CSARESSWAETQYF	TGCAGTGCTAGAGAGTCTAGTTGGGCTGAGACCCAGTACTTC
TRBV4-3	.	many	TRBJ2-3	CASSHKSPDTQYF	TGCGCCAGCAGCCACAAATCCCCAGATACGCAGTATTTT
TRBV4-1	.	.	TRBJ1-6	CASSQDEVRGIDNSPLHF	TGCGCCAGCAGCCAAGATGAGGTAAGGGGAATCGATAATTCACCCCTCCACTTT
TRBV6-2/TRBV6-3	TRBD2	many	TRBJ2-5	CASRHGLGQETQYF	TGTGCCAGCAGACACGGACTAGGGCAAGAGACCCAGTACTTC
TRBV24-1	.	many	TRBJ1-4	CAARRRKNEKLFF	TGTGCCGCCAGAAGAAGGAAGAATGAAAAACTGTTTTTT
TRBV5-6	.	few	TRBJ2-7	CASSSVRDRLSSYEQYF	TGTGCCAGCAGTTCGGTAAGAGACAGGCTCTCGTCCTACGAGCAGTACTTC
TRBV2	.	many	TRBJ2-5	CASSRGLTQETQYF	TGTGCCAGCAGTAGAGGACTAACCCAAGAGACCCAGTACTTC
TRBV12-5	.	.	TRBJ1-5	CASGLASHSNQPQHF	TGTGCTAGTGGTTTAGCCAGCCATAGCAATCAGCCCCAGCATTTT
TRBV11-2	.	many	TRBJ2-3	CASSLRQASDRRDTQYF	TGTGCCAGCAGCTTGAGGCAAGCGTCCGACCGTAGAGATACGCAGTATTTT
TRBV7-9	.	.	TRBJ1-2	CASSLGEGDHYGYPF	TGTGCCAGCAGCTTAGGGGAAGGGGACCACTATGGCTACCCCTTC
TRBV6-6	.	many	TRBJ2-7	CASSSIAVGAYEQYF	TGTGCCAGCAGTTCAATAGCCGTGGGGGCGTACGAGCAGTACTTC
TRBV6-6	.	many	TRBJ2-7	CASSYTNYEQYF	TGTGCCAGCAGTTACACCAACTACGAGCAGTACTTC
TRBV2	.	many	TRBJ1-4	CASSVLPGHSNEKLFF	TGTGCCAGCAGCGTTTTACCGGGACACTCTAATGAAAAACTGTTTTTT
TRBV27	.	.	TRBJ1-2	CASTPSGAGGYTF	TGTGCCAGCACTCCGAGTGGGGCAGGCGGCTACACCTTC
TRBV20-1	.	.	TRBJ2-1	CSARDSKQLPSSYNEQFF	TGCAGTGCTAGAGATAGTAAACAGCTACCCAGCTCCTACAATGAGCAGTTCTTC
TRBV6-6	TRBD1	.	TRBJ1-3	CASSHRDRAGNTIYF	TGTGCCAGCAGTCACCGGGACAGGGCTGGAAACACCATATATTTT
TRBV7-9	.	many	TRBJ2-2	CASSLAQVTGELFF	TGTGCCAGCAGCTTAGCCCAGGTCACCGGGGAGCTGTTTTTT
TRBV5-1	TRBD2	.	TRBJ2-3	CASSVSGSGVATQYF	TGCGCCAGCAGCGTCTCTGGGAGCGGGGTAGCTACGCAGTATTTT
TRBV11-3	.	.	TRBJ2-6	CASSLGGGVPGLCPGANVLTF	TGTGCCAGCAGCTTAGGTGGGGGAGTCCCCGGGCTGTGCCCTGGGGCCAACGTCCTGACTTTC
TRBV6-1	.	many	TRBJ2-1	CASRETLGNDNEQFF	TGTGCCAGCAGGGAGACCCTCGGGAATGACAATGAGCAGTTCTTC
TRBV5-1	.	many	TRBJ2-3	CASSFVPDTQYF	TGCGCCAGCAGCTTTGTCCCAGATACGCAGTATTTT